This T cell receptor beta chain was sequenced for a study of T cells after posttransplantation cyclophosphamide listed by TCRdb under 2016. In terms of the full investigation: Using TRB sequencing, the study followed how the T cell repertoire reconstituted after myeloablative bone marrow transplantation in which posttransplantation cyclophosphamide served as GVHD prophylaxis. Antigen receptor sequencing was done on samples from 35 PTCy-treated patients and from 15 to 20 related bone marrow donors of those patients. Blood from every one of the roughly 30 PTCy patients who had 1-year posttransplant specimens underwent TRB sequencing. Public TRB sequences were compared against a database of over 3,500 sequences linked to responses to pathogens, tumor antigens, self-antigens and alloantigens. Because TRA and TRB clonality correlated tightly in 8 to 10 samples, the subsequent TCR analyses were limited to TRB only. In 3 patients, TRB sequencing was also performed on up to 3 more blood samples taken 2 to 5.2 years after transplant, and in 4 patients, pretransplant blood was also TRB-sequenced.

Notes on this clone: Its antigen remains undetermined. The sample holds no much larger clone one base away, and base qualities are not on file.

TRB sequencing used genomic DNA with the immunoSEQ assay at survey resolution or the hsTCRB kit. As for the original processing: The immunoSEQ software handled the initial read processing, while the LymphoSeq R package was used for the repertoire analyses. For each TRB dataset, clonality was calculated as 1 minus normalized Shannon entropy, and the Gini coefficient was computed as well. Phenotypes of unsorted samples were inferred by mapping TRB sequences from sorted subsets of the recipient or donor onto the same recipient's unsorted samples. TCRdb retrieved this table from immuneACCESS and kept in-frame rearrangements only. Not all clones are present; in checked studies, unresolved V genes account for under half, and no reason is known for the remainder. V and J calls plus clone size are reproduced from that table; the DNA served to infer D and trimming. This sample gives 3,900 or so clones in total; approximately 65% of them show up just once. Around 25% of the sample comes from the top ten.

The germline V gene provides CDR1 MNHEY and CDR2 SVGAGI. Trimming costs V 0 bases and J 2 bases, and their ends lie 10 bases apart. From cysteine to phenylalanine, the CDR3 is 16 amino acids long. The CDR3 DNA has 48 bases and is translated from base 1. Related bone marrow donors provided peripheral blood samples on the day of marrow donation. Peripheral blood and bone marrow mononuclear cells were isolated by Ficoll-Hypaque density centrifugation and were cryopreserved. Sorting of CD4+ and CD8+ T cells, including naive and memory subsets, was performed by FACS on a FACSAria II. Here is what the overall study found, with its caveats: Across 45 patients, recipient CMV seropositivity and CMV reactivation were highly associated with TRB clonality; PTCy diversity was similar to CNI/methotrexate controls. Donor-recipient similarity was low at 1-2 months but rose over the first year, and later blood repertoires were often dominated by donor CD8+ memory clones. The TRB repertoires of T cells infiltrating skin or the GI tract showed only limited overlap with the TRB repertoires found in blood.

The sequence links TRBV6-5 to TRBJ2-2; a tentative D call is TRBD1 (5 bases match). Sequenced input: memory CD8+ T cells sorted from blood. The clonotype was recovered from a young man in good health and a related stem cell transplant donor. CDR3 protein: CASSYSMGPNTGELFF. The DNA sequence is as follows: TGTGCCAGCAGTTACTCGATGGGGCCTAACACCGGGGAGCTGTTTTTT.